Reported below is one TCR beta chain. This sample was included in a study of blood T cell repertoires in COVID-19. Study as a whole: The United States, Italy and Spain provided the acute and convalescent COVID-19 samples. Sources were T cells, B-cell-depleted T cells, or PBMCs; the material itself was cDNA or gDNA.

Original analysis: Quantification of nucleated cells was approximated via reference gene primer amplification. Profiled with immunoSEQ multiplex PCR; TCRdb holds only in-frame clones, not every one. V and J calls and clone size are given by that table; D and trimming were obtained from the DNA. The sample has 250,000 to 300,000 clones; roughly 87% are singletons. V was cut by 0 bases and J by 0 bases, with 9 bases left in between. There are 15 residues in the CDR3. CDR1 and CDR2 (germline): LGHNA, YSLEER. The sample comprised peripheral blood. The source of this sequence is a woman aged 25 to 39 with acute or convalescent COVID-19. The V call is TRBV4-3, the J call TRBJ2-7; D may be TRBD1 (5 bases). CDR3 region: CASSQDRVSSYEQYF. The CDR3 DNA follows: TGCGCCAGCAGCCAAGACAGGGTTAGCTCCTACGAGCAGTACTTC.